This TCR beta chain was found in a study of neurological immune-mediated disorders. Ten or more counts support this clonotype. Time point described: longitudinal time-point 3. The unsorted libraries were produced from 2 million PBMCs held at -80 C. Synthesis of cDNA was performed by 5'RACE using 10-nucleotide random UMIs. In TCRdb, the 5' RACE reads were re-called with MiXCR into one record per CDR3 protein. Here the sample spans around 100,000 distinct CDR3 sequences, about 10% being singletons. The source of this sequence is a female donor with HTLV-1-associated myelopathy (HAM/TSP). Sequenced input: PBMCs.

Here the CDR3 reads CASSGTKNIQYF. The CDR3 DNA is TGTGCCAGCAGTGGAACCAAAAACATTCAGTACTTC. The rearrangement uses TRBV5-6 and TRBJ2-4; no clear D gene. The ends were cut back, 5 bases at V and 2 bases at J, with 5 bases in the middle. The CDR3 length is 12 residues. From germline, CDR1 is SGHDT and CDR2 YYEEEE.